A selection of T cell receptor beta chains follows, all from one sample in a study of T-cell reconstitution after alpha-beta-depleted transplantation in children. TCRdb redid the calling of the PCR reads with MiXCR, one entry per CDR3 protein. The table includes 480,000 or so distinct CDR3 sequences, about 10% detected once. The sample was PBMCs, taken before TCRalphabeta/CD19-depleted stem cell transplant. Source of these receptors: a child under 10 years old with inherited bone marrow failure, due to receive a stem cell transplant. CDR3s include the opening cysteine and the closing phenylalanine or tryptophan. Each record gives: J gene, clone size, D gene, V gene, CDR3 DNA, CDR3 protein. The D gene is left open where the match is weak. Clone size is given for some rows only: seen once, a few or many times, or a class if the clone is expanded.

j_call: TRBJ2-7; clone_size: many; d_call: -; v_call: TRBV4-2; cdr3_nt: TGTGCCAGCAGCCGGGAGGCCTACGAGCAGTACTTC; cdr3_aa: CASSREAYEQYF
j_call: TRBJ2-2; clone_size: many; d_call: TRBD2; v_call: TRBV7-9; cdr3_nt: TGTGCCAGCAGCTTCGCCGTGACTAGCGGGAGCGGGGAGCTGTTTTTT; cdr3_aa: CASSFAVTSGSGELFF
j_call: TRBJ2-1; clone_size: many; d_call: -; v_call: TRBV27; cdr3_nt: TGTGCCAGCAGTCAATGGGACAACTCTGGAGTATATGAGCAGTTCTTC; cdr3_aa: CASSQWDNSGVYEQFF
j_call: TRBJ2-2; clone_size: many; d_call: -; v_call: TRBV7-9; cdr3_nt: TGTGCCAGCAGCTTAGCCAAAACACAGGCCTCGACGGTCACCGGGGAGCTGTTTTTT; cdr3_aa: CASSLAKTQASTVTGELFF
j_call: TRBJ1-1; clone_size: few; d_call: -; v_call: TRBV18; cdr3_nt: TGTGCCAGCTCACCACCGAGCAGGATGGGGGAGAACACTGAAGCTTTCTTT; cdr3_aa: CASSPPSRMGENTEAFF
j_call: TRBJ2-1; clone_size: many; d_call: TRBD1; v_call: TRBV7-2; cdr3_nt: TGTGCCAGCAGCCTTACAGGGGGCGTAAATGAGCAGTTCTTC; cdr3_aa: CASSLTGGVNEQFF
j_call: TRBJ1-6; clone_size: -; d_call: -; v_call: TRBV18; cdr3_nt: TGTGCCAGCTCACCACGATCACCCCTCCACTTT; cdr3_aa: CASSPRSPLHF
j_call: TRBJ2-7; clone_size: few; d_call: TRBD2; v_call: TRBV27; cdr3_nt: TGTGCCAGCGCCTATACGGGGGGGGGCGTCTACGAGCAGTACTTC; cdr3_aa: CASAYTGGGVYEQYF
j_call: TRBJ1-2; clone_size: few; d_call: TRBD1; v_call: TRBV30; cdr3_nt: TGTGCCTGGAGTGAGGGGGACAGGGAGGATGGCTACACCTTC; cdr3_aa: CAWSEGDREDGYTF
j_call: TRBJ1-5; clone_size: many; d_call: TRBD1; v_call: TRBV5-1; cdr3_nt: TGCGCCAGCAGCACAGGGGTCAATCAGCCCCAGCATTTT; cdr3_aa: CASSTGVNQPQHF
j_call: TRBJ2-7; clone_size: -; d_call: -; v_call: TRBV4-3; cdr3_nt: TGCGCCAGCAGCCGCCTCCCCTCTCGGACTATCGGCTACGAGCAGTACTTC; cdr3_aa: CASSRLPSRTIGYEQYF
j_call: TRBJ2-3; clone_size: many; d_call: -; v_call: TRBV12-3/TRBV12-4; cdr3_nt: TGTGCCAGCAGTTCTAAGGATACGCAGTATTTT; cdr3_aa: CASSSKDTQYF
j_call: TRBJ2-5; clone_size: many; d_call: -; v_call: TRBV2; cdr3_nt: TGTGCCAGCAGTGTTTGGGGGTCGGAGACCCAGTACTTC; cdr3_aa: CASSVWGSETQYF
j_call: TRBJ2-4; clone_size: many; d_call: -; v_call: TRBV12-3/TRBV12-4; cdr3_nt: TGTGCCAGCACCGTCGGGTTACGAAACATTCAGTACTTC; cdr3_aa: CASTVGLRNIQYF
j_call: TRBJ2-6; clone_size: many; d_call: -; v_call: TRBV5-1; cdr3_nt: TGCGCCAGCAGCTACCGGGGAAGCTCTGGGGCCAACGTCCTGACTTTC; cdr3_aa: CASSYRGSSGANVLTF
j_call: TRBJ1-1; clone_size: many; d_call: -; v_call: TRBV9; cdr3_nt: TGTGCCAGCAGCGTAGTACGGAACACTGAAGCTTTCTTT; cdr3_aa: CASSVVRNTEAFF
j_call: TRBJ2-7; clone_size: few; d_call: TRBD2; v_call: TRBV20-1; cdr3_nt: TGCAGTGCTAGAGACCTCGGGACTAGCCGCTCCTACGAGCAGTACTTC; cdr3_aa: CSARDLGTSRSYEQYF
j_call: TRBJ2-1; clone_size: -; d_call: -; v_call: TRBV4-1; cdr3_nt: TGCGCCAGCAGCCAGCCGACCAAAAACAATGAGCAGTTCTTC; cdr3_aa: CASSQPTKNNEQFF
j_call: TRBJ2-3; clone_size: many; d_call: TRBD2; v_call: TRBV27; cdr3_nt: TGTGCCAGCAGTCTCTCAGCTAGCGGTCTCACAGATACGCAGTATTTT; cdr3_aa: CASSLSASGLTDTQYF
j_call: TRBJ2-7; clone_size: many; d_call: TRBD2; v_call: TRBV25-1; cdr3_nt: TGTGCCAGCTCAAGCGGGAACTACGAGCAGTACTTC; cdr3_aa: CASSSGNYEQYF
j_call: TRBJ1-4; clone_size: many; d_call: -; v_call: TRBV6-5; cdr3_nt: TGTGCCAGCAGTTGGAGTATTAATGAAAAACTGTTTTTT; cdr3_aa: CASSWSINEKLFF
j_call: TRBJ2-5; clone_size: many; d_call: -; v_call: TRBV5-1; cdr3_nt: TGCGCCAGCAGCTTGGCGGTAGAAAGAGAGACCCAGTACTTC; cdr3_aa: CASSLAVERETQYF
j_call: TRBJ1-1; clone_size: many; d_call: TRBD1; v_call: TRBV3-1; cdr3_nt: TGTGCCAGCAGCCAAATGGGACAGGGGGCCACTGAAGCTTTCTTT; cdr3_aa: CASSQMGQGATEAFF
j_call: TRBJ1-3; clone_size: many; d_call: -; v_call: TRBV6-1; cdr3_nt: TGTGCCAGCAGACCCAGGGGATGGTCTGGAAACACCATATATTTT; cdr3_aa: CASRPRGWSGNTIYF
j_call: TRBJ2-7; clone_size: many; d_call: -; v_call: TRBV29-1; cdr3_nt: TGCAGCGTTGAAGACGTATCCTACGAGCAGTACTTC; cdr3_aa: CSVEDVSYEQYF
j_call: TRBJ2-5; clone_size: few; d_call: -; v_call: TRBV6-1; cdr3_nt: TGTGCCAGCGCGGGGCTGTGGCAAGAGACCCAGTACTTC; cdr3_aa: CASAGLWQETQYF
j_call: TRBJ2-3; clone_size: many; d_call: -; v_call: TRBV15; cdr3_nt: TGTGCCACCAGCAGAGATGGAAGGACAGATACGCAGTATTTT; cdr3_aa: CATSRDGRTDTQYF
j_call: TRBJ2-3; clone_size: few; d_call: -; v_call: TRBV18; cdr3_nt: TGTGCCAGCTCCCCAACCGGGACACGAAGCACAGATACGCAGTATTTT; cdr3_aa: CASSPTGTRSTDTQYF
j_call: TRBJ2-3; clone_size: many; d_call: -; v_call: TRBV5-1; cdr3_nt: TGCGCCAGCAGCAGCGGGACAGGACAGATCACAGATACGCAGTATTTT; cdr3_aa: CASSSGTGQITDTQYF
j_call: TRBJ1-6; clone_size: many; d_call: -; v_call: TRBV5-1; cdr3_nt: TGCGCCAGCAGTAGTGGGGGCGAGAGACCACCCCTCCACTTT; cdr3_aa: CASSSGGERPPLHF
j_call: TRBJ2-7; clone_size: many; d_call: -; v_call: TRBV4-3; cdr3_nt: TGCGCCAGCAGCCGCCAAGCGGCATCCTCCTACGAGCAGTACTTC; cdr3_aa: CASSRQAASSYEQYF
j_call: TRBJ2-3; clone_size: -; d_call: -; v_call: TRBV30; cdr3_nt: TGTGCCTGGAGTGTACGGACGGTCACAGATACGCAGTATTTT; cdr3_aa: CAWSVRTVTDTQYF
j_call: TRBJ2-3; clone_size: many; d_call: TRBD2; v_call: TRBV29-1; cdr3_nt: TGCAGCGGTCTAGCGGGACCAGATACGCAGTATTTT; cdr3_aa: CSGLAGPDTQYF
j_call: TRBJ2-7; clone_size: many; d_call: -; v_call: TRBV10-3; cdr3_nt: TGTGCCATCGGGGATCAGTATGGCTACGAGCAGTACTTC; cdr3_aa: CAIGDQYGYEQYF
j_call: TRBJ2-1; clone_size: few; d_call: TRBD2; v_call: TRBV20-1; cdr3_nt: TGCAGTGCCCCAAACCCCCAGCGGGAGTACAATGAGCAGTTCTTC; cdr3_aa: CSAPNPQREYNEQFF
j_call: TRBJ2-3; clone_size: many; d_call: TRBD1; v_call: TRBV19; cdr3_nt: TGTGCCAGTAGTAAGGGCCCCGGACAGGGCCTTAGCACAGATACGCAGTATTTT; cdr3_aa: CASSKGPGQGLSTDTQYF
j_call: TRBJ2-7; clone_size: many; d_call: -; v_call: TRBV5-1; cdr3_nt: TGCGCCAGCAGCGTCCCCTCCTACGAGCAGTACTTC; cdr3_aa: CASSVPSYEQYF
j_call: TRBJ2-2; clone_size: -; d_call: -; v_call: TRBV11-2; cdr3_nt: TGTGCCAGCAGCTTAGATTGGCCTGGCTACGATCCGGGGGAGCTGTTTTTT; cdr3_aa: CASSLDWPGYDPGELFF
j_call: TRBJ2-1; clone_size: few; d_call: TRBD2; v_call: TRBV19; cdr3_nt: TGTGCCAGTAGTTCAGGGCCGGGACTAGTGTACAATGAGCAGTTCTTC; cdr3_aa: CASSSGPGLVYNEQFF
j_call: TRBJ2-3; clone_size: many; d_call: TRBD2; v_call: TRBV29-1; cdr3_nt: TGCAGCGTTGCGCGGGAGATAACCACAGATACGCAGTATTTT; cdr3_aa: CSVAREITTDTQYF
j_call: TRBJ2-1; clone_size: many; d_call: TRBD2; v_call: TRBV20-1; cdr3_nt: TGCAGTGCTAGAGGTACTAGCGAACTCTACAATGAGCAGTTCTTC; cdr3_aa: CSARGTSELYNEQFF
j_call: TRBJ2-5; clone_size: many; d_call: -; v_call: TRBV6-1; cdr3_nt: TGTGCCAGCAGTGAAACTGGGCTAGAAGAGACCCAGTACTTC; cdr3_aa: CASSETGLEETQYF
j_call: TRBJ2-1; clone_size: few; d_call: -; v_call: TRBV4-1; cdr3_nt: TGCGCCAGCAGCCCCCAGGCGATAAGGGATGAGCAGTTCTTC; cdr3_aa: CASSPQAIRDEQFF
j_call: TRBJ1-2; clone_size: few; d_call: TRBD1; v_call: TRBV6-1; cdr3_nt: TGTGCCAGCAGCACTACCTGGACAGGGAAAGGCTACACCTTC; cdr3_aa: CASSTTWTGKGYTF
j_call: TRBJ2-7; clone_size: many; d_call: -; v_call: TRBV5-1; cdr3_nt: TGCGCCAGCAGCTTGGAAGTAGGAGGGGCAGGCGAGCAGTACTTC; cdr3_aa: CASSLEVGGAGEQYF
j_call: TRBJ1-2; clone_size: -; d_call: TRBD1; v_call: TRBV20-1; cdr3_nt: TGCAGTGCTAGAGCACGACAGGGTACCCCCATTCCTAGGGGCTACACCTTC; cdr3_aa: CSARARQGTPIPRGYTF
j_call: TRBJ2-1; clone_size: few; d_call: TRBD2; v_call: TRBV15; cdr3_nt: TGTGCCACCAGAATACTAGCGGGAGAAGACAATGAGCAGTTCTTC; cdr3_aa: CATRILAGEDNEQFF
j_call: TRBJ2-5; clone_size: many; d_call: TRBD1; v_call: TRBV3-1; cdr3_nt: TGTGCCAGCAGCCAATTCGGGACAGGGGGCGCGGGGGAGACCCAGTACTTC; cdr3_aa: CASSQFGTGGAGETQYF
j_call: TRBJ2-3; clone_size: many; d_call: -; v_call: TRBV12-5; cdr3_nt: TGTGCTAGTGGTTTGGCCGCCTTAAGTCCGCAGTATTTT; cdr3_aa: CASGLAALSPQYF
j_call: TRBJ2-7; clone_size: many; d_call: -; v_call: TRBV27; cdr3_nt: TGTGCCAGCAGTTTAGGGGGGGCGCTGCCATACGAGCAGTACTTC; cdr3_aa: CASSLGGALPYEQYF
j_call: TRBJ1-1; clone_size: many; d_call: -; v_call: TRBV12-3/TRBV12-4; cdr3_nt: TGTGCCAGCAGTCCTCGACAGGATTACACTGAAGCTTTCTTT; cdr3_aa: CASSPRQDYTEAFF
j_call: TRBJ2-6; clone_size: -; d_call: -; v_call: TRBV6-5; cdr3_nt: TGTGCCAGCAGTTACTCAATAGGGCTAACTGGGGCCAACGTCCTGACTTTC; cdr3_aa: CASSYSIGLTGANVLTF
j_call: TRBJ1-5; clone_size: many; d_call: -; v_call: TRBV14; cdr3_nt: TGTGCCAGCAAGTTAAGTCCTGATCAGCCCCAGCATTTT; cdr3_aa: CASKLSPDQPQHF
j_call: TRBJ1-2; clone_size: many; d_call: -; v_call: TRBV10-2; cdr3_nt: TGCGCCAGCAGTTCGGCGCAGGCTGGCTTTTTCGGTGGCTACACCTTC; cdr3_aa: CASSSAQAGFFGGYTF
j_call: TRBJ2-1; clone_size: many; d_call: TRBD1; v_call: TRBV9; cdr3_nt: TGTGCCAGCAGCGCTGGTTGGGACAGTCTCAATGAGCAGTTCTTC; cdr3_aa: CASSAGWDSLNEQFF
j_call: TRBJ2-3; clone_size: few; d_call: -; v_call: TRBV4-3; cdr3_nt: TGCGCCAGCAGCCAAGAAGGGACGTTGGCAGATACGCAGTATTTT; cdr3_aa: CASSQEGTLADTQYF
j_call: TRBJ1-1; clone_size: many; d_call: -; v_call: TRBV19; cdr3_nt: TGTGCCAGTACCCCAGGCACTGAAGCTTTCTTT; cdr3_aa: CASTPGTEAFF
j_call: TRBJ2-7; clone_size: -; d_call: TRBD2; v_call: TRBV15; cdr3_nt: TGTGCCACCAGCAGGGGTAGCGGGAGGTCGAGCTCCTACGAGCAGTACTTC; cdr3_aa: CATSRGSGRSSSYEQYF
j_call: TRBJ2-6; clone_size: few; d_call: -; v_call: TRBV6-5; cdr3_nt: TGTGCCAGCAGTTACTCGTTTTCGTTCTCTGGGGCCAACGTCCTGACTTTC; cdr3_aa: CASSYSFSFSGANVLTF
j_call: TRBJ2-1; clone_size: many; d_call: TRBD2; v_call: TRBV6-1; cdr3_nt: TGTGCCAGCAGTGAAGCGGGCGGGAGACCCTACAATGAGCAGTTCTTC; cdr3_aa: CASSEAGGRPYNEQFF